The 13 T cell receptor beta chains reported below all come from one sample, sequenced in a study of neoadjuvant anti-PD-1 for oral cavity cancer. The table came from immunoSEQ multiplex PCR; TCRdb's copy has only in-frame clones and leaves some out. The sample includes approximately 23,000 clones, 35% to 50% of them seen just once. As for time point: after neoadjuvant nivolumab, at surgical resection. Source: tumor tissue, taken after nivolumab (anti-PD-1) treatment. All receptors derive from a person between 40 and 79 years old with oral cavity squamous cell carcinoma.

This clone has at least ten counts. This chain connects TRBV5-8 to TRBJ2-2; D perhaps matches TRBD2 (6 bases). Trimming removed 1 base from V and 3 bases from J, with 16 bases in between. Germline values: CDR1 SGHTS, CDR2 YDEGEE. There are 17 residues in the CDR3. CDR3 DNA sequence: TGTGCCAGCAGCTTGCCCTTCTCGGGGGTCGACACCGGGGAGCTGTTTTTT. This encodes CASSLPFSGVDTGELFF. Complete variable domain (other parts from reference TRBV5-8 and TRBJ2-2): EAGVTQSPTHLIKTRGQQATLRCSPISGHTSVYWYQQALGLGLQFLLWYDEGEERNRGNFPPRFSGRQFPNYSSELNVNALELEDSALYLCASSLPFSGVDTGELFFGEGSRLTVL.

The V gene is TRBV27, the J gene TRBJ2-2, with D tentatively TRBD1 or TRBD2 (5 bases each). The CDR3 covers 16 residues. Germline V lookup: CDR1 MNHEY, CDR2 SMNVEV (reference sequence). Trimming stripped 6 bases from V and 1 base from J, with 15 bases between. The CDR3 DNA sequence: TGTGCCAGCAGCGAGGGGTACGGCATGAACACCGGGGAGCTGTTTTTT. It specifies CASSEGYGMNTGELFF.

V is TRBV19 and J is TRBJ1-1, with D tentatively TRBD1 (5 bases). The V gene's germline CDR1 is LNHDA and CDR2 SQIVND (reference sequence). The CDR3 runs to 16 residues. V was pared by 5 bases and J by 0 bases, with 16 bases between. The CDR3 protein is CASSGIGVPLNTEAFF. CDR3 bases: TGTGCCAGTAGTGGAATAGGGGTGCCCTTGAACACTGAAGCTTTCTTT.

This chain connects TRBV6-5 to TRBJ1-2; 8 bases fit TRBD1. This CDR3 has 16 residues. V shed 2 bases and J 0 bases; nucleotides not matched to a gene: 5. Germline values: CDR1 MNHEY, CDR2 SVGAGI. CDR3 bases: TGTGCCAGCAGTTACCTGGGACAGGAGGCTAACTATGGCTACACCTTC. As protein: CASSYLGQEANYGYTF.

The V call is TRBV11-3, the J call TRBJ1-1; D remains ambiguous. The CDR3 contains 12 residues. Germline CDR1 reads SGHNT; CDR2 reads YENEEA. The V end was cut by 0 bases, the J end by 7 bases, with 6 bases between. Here the CDR3 reads CASSLDYGEAFF. DNA for the CDR3: TGTGCCAGCAGCTTAGATTACGGTGAAGCTTTCTTT. Complete variable domain (other parts from reference TRBV11-3 and TRBJ1-1): EAGVVQSPRYKIIEKKQPVAFWCNPISGHNTLYWYLQNLGQGPELLIRYENEEAVDDSQLPKDRFSAERLKGVDSTLKIQPAELGDSAVYLCASSLDYGEAFFGQGTRLTVV.

The rearrangement joins TRBV5-4 to TRBJ2-1; 10 nucleotides align to TRBD1. CDR3 length equals 15 residues. Germline V gene lookup returns CDR1 SGHNT and CDR2 YYREEE (reference sequence). V was clipped by 4 bases and J by 6 bases; unmatched bases: 7. This CDR3 reads CASSPWDRGGNEQFF. In DNA, the CDR3 is TGTGCCAGCAGCCCCTGGGACAGGGGAGGCAATGAGCAGTTCTTC.

This rearrangement joins TRBV7-2 to TRBJ1-1; 7 positions match TRBD1. V dropped 3 bases and J dropped 0; count of bases not matched to a gene: 10. The CDR3 sequence is 17 residues long. Germline V gene data show CDR1 as SGHTA and CDR2 as FQGNSA. The CDR3 reads CASSFGAGGIVNTEAFF. In DNA form, the CDR3 reads TGTGCCAGCAGCTTTGGGGCAGGGGGGATAGTGAACACTGAAGCTTTCTTT.

This clone was counted a few times. This rearrangement joins TRBV7-2 to TRBJ1-4, with D unresolved. CDR3 length: 12 residues. V was pared by 2 bases and J by 5 bases, with 3 bases between. Germline CDR1 and CDR2: SGHTA and FQGNSA. The CDR3 bases are TGTGCCAGCAGCTTACCGAATGAAAAACTGTTTTTT. Its protein is CASSLPNEKLFF.

This clone appeared a few times. The V call is TRBV4-3, the J call TRBJ1-5; TRBD1 is a possible D gene (5 bases). The CDR3 contains 16 residues. Germline V lookup: CDR1 LGHNA, CDR2 YSLEER. V lost 0 bases and J 5 bases, leaving 14 bases between the germline ends. CDR3 amino acids: CASSQEGQISYQPQHF. The CDR3 nucleotides are TGCGCCAGCAGCCAAGAAGGACAAATATCATATCAGCCCCAGCATTTT.

The rearrangement uses TRBV4-3 and TRBJ1-2; tentative D call: TRBD1 (5 bases). The germline gives CDR1 LGHNA, CDR2 YSLEER. This CDR3 has 13 amino acids. V was cut by 5 bases and J by 4 bases, with 11 bases left in between. The CDR3 reads CASSNPGGYGYTF. The DNA for the CDR3 is TGCGCCAGCAGCAACCCGGGGGGCTATGGCTACACCTTC.

The V call is TRBV4-1, the J call TRBJ1-4; tentative D call: TRBD1 (5 bases). The CDR3 sequence is 15 residues long. Germline loops: CDR1 MGHRA, CDR2 YSYEKL. Trimming stripped 1 base from V and 6 bases from J, with 12 bases between. This chain's CDR3 is CASSQAEGPHEKLFF. DNA of the CDR3: TGCGCCAGCAGCCAAGCAGAGGGACCGCATGAAAAACTGTTTTTT.

This chain links TRBV6-1 with TRBJ1-6; TRBD1 matches 7 bases. The CDR3 is 14 residues long. With V trimmed by 0 bases and J by 9 bases, 2 bases remained unmatched. Germline lookup yields CDR1 MNHNS and CDR2 SASEGT. The CDR3 coding sequence is TGTGCCAGCAGTGAAGCAGGGGGCGCTTCACCCCTCCACTTT. Protein: CASSEAGGASPLHF.

This clone occurred a few times. This chain connects TRBV21-1 to TRBJ1-3; TRBD1, the table's D call, lacks a check against the DNA. TRBV21-1 is recorded as a pseudogene. CDR3 length: 16 amino acids. CDR3 region: CASIGTGPRSGNTIYF. CDR3 DNA sequence: TGTGCCAGCATAGGGACAGGGCCACGCTCTGGAAACACCATATATTTT.